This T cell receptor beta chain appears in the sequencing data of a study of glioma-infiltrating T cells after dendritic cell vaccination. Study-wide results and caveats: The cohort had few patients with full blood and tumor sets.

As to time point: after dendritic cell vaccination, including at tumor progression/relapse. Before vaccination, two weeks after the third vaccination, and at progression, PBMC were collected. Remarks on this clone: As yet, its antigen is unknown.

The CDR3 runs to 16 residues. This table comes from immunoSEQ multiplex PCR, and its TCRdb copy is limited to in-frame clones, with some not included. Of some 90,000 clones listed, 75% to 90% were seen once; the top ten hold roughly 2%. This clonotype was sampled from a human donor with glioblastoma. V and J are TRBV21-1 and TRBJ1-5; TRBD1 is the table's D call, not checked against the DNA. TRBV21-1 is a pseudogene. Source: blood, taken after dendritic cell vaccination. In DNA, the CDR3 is TGTGCCAGCAGCACAATACCGGGACAGGGGCATCAGCCCCAGCATTTT. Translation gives CASSTIPGQGHQPQHF.